What follows describes a single TCR beta chain. The data stem from a study of blood T cell repertoires in COVID-19. Study background: Acute and convalescent COVID-19 samples came from the United States, Italy and Spain. PBMCs, B-cell-depleted T cells, or T cells were the source of the cDNA or gDNA that made up the material.

The V gene's germline CDR1 is DFQATT and CDR2 SNEGSKA (reference sequence). The V gene lost 3 bases and the J gene lost 8 bases, with 7 bases spanning the gap. The CDR3 length is 10 residues. Per the original data handling: Estimated nucleated cell counts came from reference gene primer amplification. Assay: immunoSEQ multiplex PCR; the TCRdb copy retains only in-frame clones and omits some. V and J calls and clone size are as listed in that table; D and trimming were resolved from the DNA. This table has about 220,000 clones, roughly 82% appearing once. What was sequenced was peripheral blood. The clonotype was recovered from a woman between 65 and 79 years old with acute or convalescent COVID-19. The chain has TRBV20-1 and TRBJ1-2; no clear D. As DNA, the CDR3 is TGCAGTGCTAGTTCCTCCGGCTACACCTTC. Translation: CSASSSGYTF.